These 20 T cell receptor beta chains originate from one sample sequenced in a study of blood T cell repertoires in COVID-19. Only in-frame clones appear in the TCRdb table, and some are missing; sequencing was by immunoSEQ multiplex PCR. The table lists 150,000 to 170,000 clones, about 86% of them singletons, with 7.3% in the top ten. The sample consisted of PBMCs or T cells enriched from blood (not recorded which). These receptors were obtained from a man over 45 who had recovered from COVID-19.

The chain uses TRBV5-1 and TRBJ2-5, with D unclear. The CDR3 extends over 16 amino acids. Between the trimmed V and J ends, which lost 6 bases and 3 bases, there was a span of 21 bases. The V gene's germline CDR1 is SGHRS and CDR2 YFSETQ. Here the CDR3 DNA reads TGCGCCAGCACCTCTCAACCCGACTCCACTAAAGAGACCCAGTACTTC. Amino acids: CASTSQPDSTKETQYF. Based on the CDR3 plus reference TRBV5-1 and TRBJ2-5, the full variable domain is KAGVTQTPRYLIKTRGQQVTLSCSPISGHRSVSWYQQTPGQGLQFLFEYFSETQRNKGNFPGRFSGRQFSNSRSEMNVSTLELGDSALYLCASTSQPDSTKETQYFGPGTRLLVL.

The V gene is TRBV6-5, the J gene TRBJ1-5, with D possibly being TRBD1 (6 bases). CDR1 and CDR2 from the germline V gene are MNHEY and SVGAGI. The CDR3 has 12 residues. Trimming took 10 bases from V and 3 from J, leaving 10 bases between them. CDR3 bases: TGTGCCACCCGGGACAACAATCAGCCCCAGCATTTT. It translates to CATRDNNQPQHF.

The rearrangement links TRBV11-3 to TRBJ1-5; D not certain. The CDR3 loop spans 13 amino acids. V dropped 3 bases and J dropped 1 base, with 4 bases sitting between them. Germline CDR1 and CDR2: SGHNT and YENEEA. CDR3 DNA sequence: TGTGCCAGCAGCTTGGGCAGCAATCAGCCCCAGCATTTT. It encodes CASSLGSNQPQHF.

This sequence joins TRBV4-1 and TRBJ2-5; the D is unclear. V lost 0 bases and J 5 bases, leaving 13 bases between the germline ends. This CDR3 is 15 amino acids long. Germline loops: CDR1 MGHRA, CDR2 YSYEKL. The CDR3 sequence: CASSQDPWLGETQYF. The CDR3 DNA reads TGCGCCAGCAGCCAAGACCCCTGGCTCGGGGAGACCCAGTACTTC.

CDR3 protein: CASSGSRVIANYGYTF. The DNA for the CDR3 is TGTGCCAGCAGCGGTTCTCGAGTCATCGCTAACTATGGCTACACCTTC. The chain uses TRBV7-9 and TRBJ1-2; D is ambiguous. The CDR3 is 16 residues long. Germline-derived CDR1 and CDR2 are SEHNR and FQNEAQ (reference sequence). V lost 5 bases and J 0 bases, leaving 16 bases between the germline ends.

This sequence joins TRBV30 and TRBJ1-3; maybe TRBD1 (6 bases). The CDR3 is 14 residues long. V lost 3 bases, J lost 2 bases, and 11 bases lay in between. Germline-derived CDR1 and CDR2 are GTSNPN and SVGIG (reference sequence). The CDR3 DNA sequence: TGTGCCTGGAGGCCCGGGACAACTGGAAACACCATATATTTT. Encoded protein: CAWRPGTTGNTIYF.

The V and J genes are TRBV7-9 and TRBJ2-7; perhaps TRBD2 as D (5 bases). Trimming stripped 1 base from V and 7 bases from J, with 8 bases between. Germline V gives CDR1 SEHNR, CDR2 FQNEAQ (reference sequence). CDR3 size: 12 residues. CDR3 nucleotide sequence: TGTGCCAGCAGCTTAGAATCGGGGGAGCAGTACTTC. Encoded protein: CASSLESGEQYF.

CDR3 sequence: CASSRTGETGELFF. The DNA for the CDR3 is TGTGCCAGCAGTAGGACAGGGGAGACCGGGGAGCTGTTTTTT. The chain uses TRBV6-2 or TRBV6-3 and TRBJ2-2; 9 bases are shared with TRBD1. The CDR3 runs to 14 residues. Germline V lookup: CDR1 MNHEY, CDR2 SVGEGT. The V segment lost 5 bases and the J segment 5 bases; nucleotides outside the gene matches: 3.

CDR3 nucleotide sequence: TGTGCCAGCTCCGTGAACGGCAGGCACAATTCACCCCTCCACTTT. Amino acids: CASSVNGRHNSPLHF. The V and J genes are TRBV18 and TRBJ1-6; D is unresolved. V lost 6 bases to trimming and J lost 7 bases, with 16 bases between them. The CDR3 runs to 15 residues. CDR1 KGHSH and CDR2 LQKENI come from the germline V gene.

This sequence joins TRBV12-3 or TRBV12-4 and TRBJ1-1; tentatively, D is TRBD1 (6 bases). Trimming pared 7 bases from V and 8 bases from J, leaving 17 bases between. The CDR3 totals 13 residues. CDR3 amino acids: CASTLGGAREAFF. DNA of the CDR3: TGTGCCAGCACCCTTGGGGGGGCCAGGGAAGCTTTCTTT.

This chain uses TRBV24-1 with TRBJ1-6; D remains ambiguous. Deletions cut 0 bases from V and 12 bases from J, with 11 bases between. Germline assignment: CDR1 KGHDR and CDR2 SFDVKD. CDR3 size: 14 residues. The CDR3 DNA follows: TGTGCCACCAGTGATTTGCACGGACTGAGACCCCTCCACTTT. Translated: CATSDLHGLRPLHF.

This clone appeared a single time. The J gene is TRBJ2-1, the V gene TRBV27, with D possibly being TRBD2 (5 bases). Germline V gene data show CDR1 as MNHEY and CDR2 as SMNVEV (reference sequence). CDR3 length: 14 amino acids. Trimming left V 7 bases short and J 3 bases short, with 13 bases between. The CDR3 is CASIKAGRYNEQFF. CDR3 bases: TGTGCCAGCATAAAGGCGGGCCGCTACAATGAGCAGTTCTTC.

This clone was counted a few times. The chain uses TRBV9 and TRBJ2-1; D possibly corresponds to TRBD1 (6 bases). V was clipped by 4 bases and J by 1 base, with 15 bases between them. The germline CDR1 and CDR2 sequences are SGDLS and YYNGEE. CDR3 length: 16 amino acids. CDR3 sequence (DNA): TGTGCCAGCAGCCCCCAGGACAGCCCTTCCTACAATGAGCAGTTCTTC. Translated, it gives CASSPQDSPSYNEQFF.

This chain links TRBV4-2 with TRBJ2-5, with TRBD2 identical over 12 bases. The CDR3 contains 18 residues. Germline assignment: CDR1 LGHNA and CDR2 YNFKEQ. Germline trimming cut 4 bases from V and 0 bases from J; bases unmatched to any gene: 9. The CDR3, as DNA: TGTGCCAGCAGCCCACGGACTAGCGGGGCCACGTACCAAGAGACCCAGTACTTC. Its translation is CASSPRTSGATYQETQYF.

V usage is TRBV29-1 and J usage is TRBJ1-4; D possibly corresponds to TRBD1 (5 bases). The CDR3 is 14 residues long. Germline V gene sequence: CDR1 SQVTM, CDR2 ANQGSEA. V gave up 5 bases and J gave up 0 bases, with 10 bases separating them. The CDR3 DNA follows: TGCAGCGTTCAAACAGGTGCAACTAATGAAAAACTGTTTTTT. This sequence encodes CSVQTGATNEKLFF.

CDR3 sequence reads: CASSLGTGSGNTIYF. The CDR3 coding sequence is TGTGCCAGCAGCTTAGGGACAGGCTCTGGAAACACCATATATTTT. The chain couples TRBV7-2 to TRBJ1-3; 7 bases are shared with TRBD1. CDR3 size: 15 residues. Looked up from germline, CDR1 is SGHTA and CDR2 is FQGNSA. V shed 1 base and J 0 bases; nucleotides not matched to a gene: 0.

V and J are TRBV2 and TRBJ2-7; D is perhaps TRBD1 (5 bases). The germline CDR1 and CDR2 sequences are SNHLY and FYNNEI. Trimming took off 6 bases at V and 2 bases at J, with 17 bases between the two ends. The CDR3 is made up of 15 amino acids. CDR3 amino acids: CASRNLPTGAYEQYF. The CDR3 DNA follows: TGTGCCAGCAGGAACCTACCTACAGGTGCCTACGAGCAGTACTTC.

The chain is built from TRBV11-3 and TRBJ2-6; 7 bases match TRBD1. Unmatched junction bases numbered 6, after V lost 5 bases and J lost 2 bases. This CDR3 region has 16 residues. The V gene's germline CDR1 is SGHNT and CDR2 YENEEA. In nucleotides, the CDR3 is TGTGCCAGCAGCCCTTTAGGGGGCACTGGGGCCAACGTCCTGACTTTC. Residues: CASSPLGGTGANVLTF.

The V and J genes are TRBV11-1 and TRBJ2-7; 10 positions match TRBD1. Germline CDR1 and CDR2: SGHAT and FQDESV (reference sequence). The CDR3 length is 15 residues. The V gene end was trimmed by 3 bases and the J gene end by 6 bases; junction bases not matched to a gene: 8. DNA for the CDR3: TGTGCCAGCAGCTTCCAAAGGGGGACAGGGGTCGAGCAGTACTTC. It yields the protein CASSFQRGTGVEQYF.

This chain joins TRBV6-1 and TRBJ1-2, with 8 bases that match TRBD1. The CDR3 totals 15 residues. Germline trimming cut 2 bases from V and 0 bases from J; bases unmatched to any gene: 2. Per the germline V gene, CDR1 is MNHNS and CDR2 is SASEGT. The CDR3 reads CASSEQGQANYGYTF. CDR3 coding DNA: TGTGCCAGCAGTGAACAGGGACAGGCTAACTATGGCTACACCTTC.